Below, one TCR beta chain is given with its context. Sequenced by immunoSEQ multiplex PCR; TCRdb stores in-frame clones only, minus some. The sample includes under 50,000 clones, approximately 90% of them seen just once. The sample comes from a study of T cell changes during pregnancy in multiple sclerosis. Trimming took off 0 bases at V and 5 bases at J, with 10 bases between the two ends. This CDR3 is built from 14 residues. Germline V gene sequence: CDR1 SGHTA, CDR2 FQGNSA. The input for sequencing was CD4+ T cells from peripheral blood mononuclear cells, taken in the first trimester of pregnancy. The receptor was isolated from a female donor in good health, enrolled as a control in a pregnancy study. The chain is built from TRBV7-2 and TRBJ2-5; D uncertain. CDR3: CASSLASPRETQYF. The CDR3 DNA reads TGTGCCAGCAGCTTAGCGAGCCCTAGGGAGACCCAGTACTTC.